The sequence of this TCR beta chain was determined in a study of T-cell memory formation after mild COVID-19. Study-level results: For second-wave clones that peaked at day 37, SARS-CoV-2 specificity went unverified. The CD4+ clones that contracted clustered mainly within CM and EM, and the CD8+ clones concentrated in EMRA. Clones that contracted from day 15 to 85 had balanced CD4/CD8; later expanders were CD4+ biased.

This clonotype has only a few counts. Its antigen remains unknown. Germline V gene lookup returns CDR1 SGHTA and CDR2 FQGNSA. The CDR3 runs to 15 residues. Losses at the gene ends were 5 bases for V and 3 bases for J; bases not matched to a gene: 6. cDNA libraries for TCR alpha and TCR beta, carrying sample barcodes and UMIs, came from 5'RACE with constant-segment primers. Using its own MiXCR run on the 5' RACE reads, TCRdb lists one record per CDR3 protein. In the table there are under 400,000 distinct CDR3 sequences, roughly 21% of which are singletons. This chain uses TRBV7-2 with TRBJ1-2; TRBD1 matches at 10 bases. The source material was PBMCs or a T cell subset sorted from them (not recorded which). This TCR came from an adult woman who had mild COVID-19 (a few samples of this study predate the infection). Cell type and time point are not known. The DNA for the CDR3 is TGTGCCAGCAGCCCGAGACAGGGGGCTCACTATGGCTACACCTTC. Amino acids: CASSPRQGAHYGYTF. Combining the CDR3 with reference TRBV7-2 and TRBJ1-2 gives the whole variable domain GAGVSQSPSNKVTEKGKDVELRCDPISGHTALYWYRQSLGQGLEFLIYFQGNSAPDKSGLPSDRFSAERTGGSVSTLTIQRTQQEDSAVYLCASSPRQGAHYGYTFGSGTRLTVV.